A single sample is the source of the 25 T cell receptor beta chains below, sequenced in a study of CD8 T cells in ankylosing spondylitis. TCRdb used MiXCR to reprocess the 5' RACE reads, holding one entry per CDR3 protein. The sample carries 300,000 to 350,000 distinct CDR3 sequences, approximately 10% recorded once. What was sequenced was blood, either unsorted or a sorted T cell fraction (not recorded which). The receptor source for this set is a female donor with ankylosing spondylitis or in good health (not recorded which).

The table lists this clonotype with many counts. V usage is TRBV29-1 and J usage is TRBJ2-1, with D tentatively TRBD2 (7 bases). This CDR3 is built from 15 residues. Germline V gene data show CDR1 as SQVTM and CDR2 as ANQGSEA. The germline V and J ends were trimmed by 4 bases and 7 bases, with 20 bases remaining between them. The CDR3 coding sequence is TGCAGCGTTGGGGTTGGCGGGGGCACTCGGAATGAGCAGTTCTTC. The encoded protein is CSVGVGGGTRNEQFF.

Many counts were recorded for this clonotype. The chain is built from TRBV7-2 and TRBJ2-5; 7 bases line up with TRBD2. V shed 5 bases, J shed 1 base, and the junction held 7 bases outside the gene matches. In germline, CDR1 is SGHTA, CDR2 FQGNSA. There are 15 residues in the CDR3. CDR3 sequence: CASSRASGFQETQYF. The CDR3 DNA reads as TGTGCCAGCAGCAGGGCTAGCGGTTTCCAAGAGACCCAGTACTTC.

The chain employs TRBV5-6 and TRBJ1-1; D is perhaps TRBD1 (6 bases). Germline assignment: CDR1 SGHDT and CDR2 YYEEEE. This CDR3 has 13 residues. Deletions cut 5 bases from V and 7 bases from J, with 15 bases between. In nucleotides, the CDR3 is TGTGCCAGCAGAACTGGGGGGGCGAGTGAAGCTTTCTTT. Translating gives CASRTGGASEAFF.

This clonotype has a handful of counts. The chain employs TRBV5-1 and TRBJ2-3; 7 bases map to TRBD1. J gave up 6 bases and V 4 bases, and 11 bases lay outside the gene matches. Germline CDR1 and CDR2: SGHRS and YFSETQ. This CDR3 has 15 residues. The CDR3 loop is CASSPWDSLTDTQYF. CDR3 DNA: TGCGCCAGCAGCCCCTGGGACAGTCTCACGGATACGCAGTATTTT.

In its sample, this clonotype was seen many times. The V call is TRBV12-3 or TRBV12-4, the J call TRBJ2-1; D is unresolved. The CDR3 length is 11 residues. Trimming removed 1 base at V and 12 bases at J, with 7 bases between. The CDR3: CASSLGSGQFF. The DNA for the CDR3 is TGTGCCAGCAGTTTAGGTTCGGGGCAGTTCTTC.

This clonotype came up many times. The J gene is TRBJ2-5, the V gene TRBV5-1; tentative D call: TRBD1 (6 bases). The CDR3 extends over 14 amino acids. The germline gives CDR1 SGHRS, CDR2 YFSETQ. Trimming took 4 bases from V and 1 from J, leaving 11 bases between them. This chain's CDR3 is CASSPRDIQETQYF. In nucleotides, the CDR3 is TGCGCCAGCAGCCCTCGGGACATCCAAGAGACCCAGTACTTC. The variable domain in full, completed from reference TRBV5-1 and TRBJ2-5, reads KAGVTQTPRYLIKTRGQQVTLSCSPISGHRSVSWYQQTPGQGLQFLFEYFSETQRNKGNFPGRFSGRQFSNSRSEMNVSTLELGDSALYLCASSPRDIQETQYFGPGTRLLVL.

This clonotype was recorded at least ten times. The chain carries TRBV7-2 and TRBJ2-3; the D is unclear. With 6 bases removed from V and 0 bases from J, the gap between germline ends came to 10 bases. In germline, CDR1 is SGHTA, CDR2 FQGNSA. The CDR3 contains 14 residues. In DNA, the CDR3 is TGTGCCAGCAGAAGGAGAACTAGCACAGATACGCAGTATTTT. Amino acids: CASRRRTSTDTQYF.

This clonotype came up many times. V usage is TRBV10-3 and J usage is TRBJ1-3; 7 nucleotides match TRBD1. V lost 9 bases and J lost 0; bases outside the gene matches: 2. The CDR3 length is 13 residues. Germline V gene lookup returns CDR1 ENHRY and CDR2 SYGVKD. CDR3 nucleotide sequence: TGTGCCATAAGGGACAGCTCTGGAAACACCATATATTTT. This codes for CAIRDSSGNTIYF.

As concerns this clonotype: With a much larger clone just one base away, this may be a read error. The V gene is TRBV5-1, the J gene TRBJ2-3, with TRBD2 identical over 9 bases. Germline trimming cut 4 bases from V and 1 base from J; bases unmatched to any gene: 7. There are 16 residues in the CDR3. Germline V gene data show CDR1 as SGHRS and CDR2 as YFSETQ. The CDR3 is CASSTASGTGTDTQYF. For the CDR3, the DNA is TGCGCCAGCAGCACTGCTAGCGGGACAGGCACAGATACGCAGTATTTT.

This clonotype was detected many times. V and J are TRBV29-1 and TRBJ2-1, with 10 bases identical to TRBD2. Germline values: CDR1 SQVTM, CDR2 ANQGSEA. After removal of 5 bases from V and 8 bases from J, the junction contained 9 bases not matched to a gene. The CDR3 sequence is 14 residues long. CDR3 sequence reads: CSVSSRSGRDEQFF. In DNA, the CDR3 is TGCAGCGTTTCCTCCAGGAGCGGGAGGGATGAGCAGTTCTTC.

The chain joins TRBV29-1 to TRBJ2-1; perhaps D is TRBD1 or TRBD2 (5 bases each). This CDR3 contains 16 residues. The germline V gene encodes CDR1 SQVTM and CDR2 ANQGSEA. Trimming left V 7 bases short and J 10 bases short, with 29 bases between. DNA of the CDR3: TGCAGCGCCGTAGGGCGCTCACGGGGCTACCTGCCCGAGCAGTTCTTC. Its protein product is CSAVGRSRGYLPEQFF.

The chain carries TRBV5-5 and TRBJ2-3; no firm D call. The CDR3 runs 15 residues. Germline V gives CDR1 SGHKS, CDR2 YYEKEE (reference sequence). The ends were cut back, 1 base at V and 1 base at J, with 10 bases in the middle. The DNA of the CDR3 is TGTGCCAGCAGCTTGCCCCCTCAGGGCACAGATACGCAGTATTTT. Amino acids: CASSLPPQGTDTQYF.

This clonotype was counted at least ten times. The chain joins TRBV28 to TRBJ2-7, with 8 bases matching TRBD1. V shed 5 bases, J shed 7 bases, and the junction held 10 bases outside the gene matches. The V gene's germline CDR1 is MDHEN and CDR2 SYDVKM. The CDR3 extends over 14 amino acids. The CDR3 nucleotides read TGTGCCAGCAGTCCGCGGACAGGGCCTGGAGAGCAGTACTTC. Amino acid sequence: CASSPRTGPGEQYF.

This clonotype was counted many times. The V call is TRBV10-3, the J call TRBJ2-1; D may be TRBD1 (6 bases). The CDR3 spans 13 residues. Germline CDR1 ENHRY, CDR2 SYGVKD. Trimming stripped 7 bases from V and 8 bases from J, with 15 bases between. CDR3 nucleotide sequence: TGTGCCATCACTCAACAGGGATTCGATGAGCAGTTCTTC. Residues: CAITQQGFDEQFF.

A few counts support this clonotype. This sequence joins TRBV11-2 and TRBJ1-5, with TRBD1 as a possible D gene (6 bases). This CDR3 has 16 amino acids. V lost 3 bases and J 0 bases, leaving 12 bases between the germline ends. Germline CDR1 SGHAT, CDR2 FQNNGV. In DNA form, the CDR3 reads TGTGCCAGCAGCTTGGGACAAATTAATAGCAATCAGCCCCAGCATTTT. This translates into CASSLGQINSNQPQHF. The full variable domain, its missing parts supplied by reference TRBV11-2 and TRBJ1-5, is EAGVAQSPRYKIIEKRQSVAFWCNPISGHATLYWYQQILGQGPKLLIQFQNNGVVDDSQLPKDRFSAERLKGVDSTLKIQPAKLEDSAVYLCASSLGQINSNQPQHFGDGTRLSIL.

The chain links TRBV20-1 to TRBJ2-7, with D uncertain. Trimming took 1 base from V and 7 from J, leaving 8 bases between them. CDR3 length: 11 amino acids. Germline V lookup: CDR1 DFQATT, CDR2 SNEGSKA (reference sequence). CDR3 nucleotides: TGCAGTGCTAGAGGGCGCTCGGAGCAGTACTTC. This sequence encodes CSARGRSEQYF.

This clonotype was observed a few times. J is TRBJ2-2 and V is TRBV20-1; possibly TRBD1 for D (5 bases). CDR1 is DFQATT and CDR2 is SNEGSKA in the germline V gene (reference sequence). This CDR3 is 16 amino acids long. Trimming took 0 bases from V and 2 from J, leaving 13 bases between them. As DNA, the CDR3 is TGCAGTGCTAGAGATACCAGGGCAAGCAACACCGGGGAGCTGTTTTTT. Residues: CSARDTRASNTGELFF.

The chain links TRBV5-1 to TRBJ1-1; D remains unclear. This CDR3 spans 14 amino acids. Per the germline V gene, CDR1 is SGHRS and CDR2 is YFSETQ. The V and J ends lost 0 bases and 1 base respectively, with 7 bases between them. The CDR3 here is CASSLELPNTEAFF. Written as DNA, the CDR3 is TGCGCCAGCAGCTTGGAACTGCCGAACACTGAAGCTTTCTTT.

This clonotype was found many times. CDR3 in amino acids: CASSLGGLESEQFF. DNA of the CDR3: TGCGCCAGCAGCTTGGGGGGCCTAGAGTCTGAGCAGTTCTTC. The chain carries TRBV5-1 and TRBJ2-1; perhaps TRBD1 as D (5 bases). Trimming removed 0 bases from V and 9 bases from J, with 13 bases in between. CDR1 and CDR2 from the germline V gene are SGHRS and YFSETQ. The CDR3 spans 14 residues.

This clonotype was found many times. The rearrangement joins TRBV7-9 to TRBJ1-1; maybe TRBD1 (5 bases). Germline CDR1 and CDR2: SEHNR and FQNEAQ (reference sequence). The CDR3 spans 16 residues. The V and J ends lost 0 bases and 0 bases respectively, with 11 bases between them. This CDR3 is CASSLAGGKMNTEAFF. In nucleotides, the CDR3 is TGTGCCAGCAGCTTAGCGGGGGGGAAGATGAACACTGAAGCTTTCTTT.

This clonotype has ten or more counts. The V gene is TRBV29-1, the J gene TRBJ2-1, with D maybe TRBD2 (5 bases). V lost 4 bases to trimming and J lost 3 bases, with 13 bases between them. This CDR3 is built from 14 residues. Germline V CDR1 and CDR2: SQVTM, ANQGSEA. The CDR3 sequence: CSVVVLEDYNEQFF. The DNA for the CDR3 is TGCAGCGTTGTCGTCCTGGAGGACTACAATGAGCAGTTCTTC.

This clonotype was observed many times. The rearrangement links TRBV5-6 to TRBJ1-2; D not certain. Between the trimmed V and J ends, which lost 3 bases and 3 bases, there was a span of 15 bases. The CDR3 extends over 15 amino acids. Germline V gene lookup returns CDR1 SGHDT and CDR2 YYEEEE. The CDR3 region is CASSSPRRMDYGYTF. CDR3 DNA sequence: TGTGCCAGCAGCTCCCCTCGGCGGATGGACTATGGCTACACCTTC.

Ten or more counts support this clonotype. The chain combines TRBV12-3 or TRBV12-4 with TRBJ1-6, with 9 bases fitting TRBD1. V lost 6 bases to trimming and J lost 6 bases; unmatched junction nucleotides: 3. The CDR3 runs to 14 residues. The CDR3 is CASRWTGVNSPLHF. CDR3 nucleotide sequence: TGTGCCAGCAGATGGACAGGGGTTAATTCACCCCTCCACTTT.

The rearrangement uses TRBV28 and TRBJ1-5; D is perhaps TRBD1 (5 bases). The length of the CDR3 is 16 residues. CDR1 is MDHEN and CDR2 is SYDVKM in the germline V gene. V lost 7 bases, J lost 1 base, and 17 bases lay in between. The CDR3 nucleotides read TGTGCCAGCACCCCTCGGGGGAAATCGAGCAATCAGCCCCAGCATTTT. This encodes CASTPRGKSSNQPQHF.

This clonotype was seen repeatedly, ten times or more. The CDR3 region is CASSRTGGRSGELFF. The CDR3 nucleotides read TGCGCCAGCAGCCGGACAGGGGGCAGGAGCGGGGAGCTGTTTTTT. This chain joins TRBV5-1 and TRBJ2-2, with 11 bases fitting TRBD1. Germline V gene lookup returns CDR1 SGHRS and CDR2 YFSETQ. The V gene end was trimmed by 4 bases and the J gene end by 7 bases; junction bases not matched to a gene: 6. This CDR3 is built from 15 residues.